The next 19 T cell receptor beta chains were all read from a single sample in a study of T-cell reconstitution after alpha-beta-depleted transplantation in children. The authors prepared the TCRbeta library with unique molecular identifiers. TCRdb fed the PCR reads into MiXCR, producing one record per CDR3 protein. The sample includes some 100,000 distinct CDR3 sequences, around 16% of them seen just once. Sequenced material: PBMCs, mostly from graft donor cells, taken 180 days after TCRalphabeta/CD19-depleted stem cell transplant. The receptor source for this set is a male patient under 10 years old who had a stem cell transplant for acute lymphoblastic leukemia, so the T cells may come from the graft donor.

The gene calls are TRBV27 and TRBJ2-2, with TRBD1 as a possible D gene (6 bases). This CDR3 comprises 17 residues. CDR1 and CDR2 (germline): MNHEY, SMNVEV (reference sequence). Deletions cut 3 bases from V and 0 bases from J, with 14 bases between. CDR3 region: CASSLGRGFPNTGELFF. In DNA form, the CDR3 reads TGTGCCAGCAGTTTGGGCAGGGGATTCCCGAACACCGGGGAGCTGTTTTTT.

This clonotype was seen only a few times. The rearrangement uses TRBV12-3 or TRBV12-4 and TRBJ1-2, with D possibly being TRBD1 (5 bases). V lost 3 bases and J 4 bases, leaving 9 bases between the germline ends. CDR3 length equals 13 residues. CDR3: CASSFGTGYGYTF. CDR3 bases: TGTGCCAGCAGTTTCGGTACAGGCTATGGCTACACCTTC.

This clonotype has just a few counts. The chain has TRBV15 and TRBJ1-6; 9 bases map to TRBD1. V lost 5 bases to trimming and J lost 7 bases; unmatched junction nucleotides: 3. The germline V gene has CDR1 LNHNV and CDR2 YYDKDF (reference sequence). The CDR3 consists of 14 residues. The CDR3 DNA is TGTGCCACCAGCCGCGGACAGGGGAATTCACCCCTCCACTTT. Protein product: CATSRGQGNSPLHF.

This clonotype was seen only a few times. The chain is built from TRBV20-1 and TRBJ2-7; D is possibly TRBD1 or TRBD2 (7 bases each). The CDR3 runs 14 residues. Germline assignment: CDR1 DFQATT and CDR2 SNEGSKA (reference sequence). The germline V and J ends were trimmed by 2 bases and 4 bases, with 15 bases remaining between them. CDR3 coding DNA: TGCAGTGCTAGACAGGGGGGGGATTTTTACGAGCAGTACTTC. Its protein is CSARQGGDFYEQYF.

This chain links TRBV7-6 with TRBJ2-1, with TRBD1 matching over 10 bases. The CDR3 length is 20 residues. The germline V gene encodes CDR1 SGHVS and CDR2 FNYEAQ. V lost 0 bases and J lost 2; bases outside the gene matches: 13. The CDR3 sequence is CASSLARVETGGGTYNEQFF. The CDR3 DNA sequence: TGTGCCAGCAGCTTAGCGAGGGTGGAGACAGGGGGCGGAACCTACAATGAGCAGTTCTTC. Variable domain in full (rest from reference TRBV7-6 and TRBJ2-1): GAGVSQSPRYKVTKRGQDVALRCDPISGHVSLYWYRQALGQGPEFLTYFNYEAQQDKSGLPNDRFSAERPEGSISTLTIQRTEQRDSAMYRCASSLARVETGGGTYNEQFFGPGTRLTVL.

This clonotype came up a few times. The chain has TRBV6-4 and TRBJ2-3; a possible D gene is TRBD1 (5 bases). The CDR3 is made up of 14 amino acids. The V end was cut by 2 bases, the J end by 9 bases, with 15 bases between. Per germline, CDR1 MRHNA and CDR2 SNTAGT. The CDR3 spells CASSDLLRGPTQYF. In DNA form, the CDR3 reads TGTGCCAGCAGTGACCTCTTAAGGGGTCCAACGCAGTATTTT.

This clonotype was counted only a few times. This chain joins TRBV5-5 and TRBJ2-3; 10 bases match TRBD2. V was clipped by 2 bases and J by 5 bases; unmatched bases: 5. This CDR3 contains 15 residues. Per the germline V gene, CDR1 is SGHKS and CDR2 is YYEKEE (reference sequence). This CDR3 reads CASSLVSGGLDTQYF. CDR3 coding DNA: TGTGCCAGCAGCTTAGTTAGCGGGGGGTTAGATACGCAGTATTTT.

J is TRBJ2-7 and V is TRBV10-3, with 8 bases matching TRBD1. Trimming cost V 6 bases and J 1 base; bases outside gene matches: 8. CDR3 length: 15 amino acids. Germline CDR1 is ENHRY and CDR2 is SYGVKD. The CDR3 DNA reads TGTGCCATCAGGGGGGATCGACAGGGGTCCTACGAGCAGTACTTC. Translation: CAIRGDRQGSYEQYF.

Regarding this clonotype: Relative to the germline gene, one junction end is altered; a read error may explain this. The rearrangement joins TRBV7-9 to TRBJ2-7; possible D gene TRBD2, 5 bases. CDR3 length: 9 residues. CDR1 is SEHNR and CDR2 is FQNEAQ in the germline V gene (reference sequence). The DNA for the CDR3 is TGTGCCAGCAGCTTATTTGAGGGCTGG. Translation gives CASSLFEGW.

This clonotype was seen repeatedly, ten times or more. This chain uses TRBV20-1 with TRBJ2-2, with D possibly being TRBD1 (6 bases). The germline V gene encodes CDR1 DFQATT and CDR2 SNEGSKA (reference sequence). V was trimmed by 2 bases and J by 3 bases, leaving 13 bases between them. This CDR3 is 15 amino acids long. The CDR3 loop reads CSARPGQRDTGELFF. DNA for the CDR3: TGCAGTGCTAGACCCGGACAGCGAGACACCGGGGAGCTGTTTTTT.

This clonotype was seen repeatedly, ten times or more. The chain employs TRBV5-6 and TRBJ1-1; possible D gene TRBD1, 6 bases. The V end was cut by 3 bases, the J end by 6 bases, with 15 bases between. Germline CDR1 is SGHDT and CDR2 is YYEEEE. The CDR3 length is 14 residues. The CDR3 nucleotides read TGTGCCAGCAGCTACACAGGGAGGGTTGCTGAAGCTTTCTTT. Translation: CASSYTGRVAEAFF. The whole variable domain, filled in from reference TRBV5-6 and TRBJ1-1, reads DAGVTQSPTHLIKTRGQQVTLRCSPKSGHDTVSWYQQALGQGPQFIFQYYEEEERQRGNFPDRFSGHQFPNYSSELNVNALLLGDSALYLCASSYTGRVAEAFFGQGTRLTVV.

This clonotype showed up many times. The rearrangement joins TRBV5-1 to TRBJ2-7, with D possibly being TRBD2 (5 bases). Trimming shortened V by 3 bases and J by 0 bases, and 16 bases separated the two germline ends. This CDR3 region has 16 residues. The germline V gene encodes CDR1 SGHRS and CDR2 YFSETQ. The CDR3 sequence: CASSSGWGTSSYEQYF. The CDR3 DNA follows: TGCGCCAGCAGCTCGGGGTGGGGAACAAGCTCCTACGAGCAGTACTTC.

This clonotype appeared a few times. This sequence joins TRBV12-3 or TRBV12-4 and TRBJ1-1; weak D call: TRBD1 (6 bases). Trimming took 7 bases from V and 5 from J, leaving 14 bases between them. CDR3 length: 13 amino acids. The CDR3 spells CASTPQGWTEAFF. The CDR3, as DNA: TGTGCCAGCACCCCACAGGGTTGGACTGAAGCTTTCTTT.

This clonotype was seen only a few times. The chain has TRBV18 and TRBJ2-1; TRBD1 aligns across 12 bases. The CDR3 has 15 residues. CDR1 is KGHSH, CDR2 LQKENI, per germline. V lost 0 bases to trimming and J lost 8 bases; unmatched junction nucleotides: 2. CDR3 sequence: CASSPPGTGGHEQFF. The CDR3 nucleotides read TGTGCCAGCTCACCACCGGGGACAGGGGGCCATGAGCAGTTCTTC.

This clonotype was recorded a few times. The chain has TRBV5-1 and TRBJ2-2, with D possibly being TRBD2 (5 bases). V was clipped by 4 bases and J by 4 bases, with 11 bases between them. The CDR3 loop spans 14 amino acids. Germline CDR1 is SGHRS and CDR2 is YFSETQ. Here the CDR3 reads CASSAGRGTGELFF. CDR3 in DNA: TGCGCCAGCAGCGCGGGTAGAGGCACCGGGGAGCTGTTTTTT. The full variable domain, its missing parts supplied by reference TRBV5-1 and TRBJ2-2, is KAGVTQTPRYLIKTRGQQVTLSCSPISGHRSVSWYQQTPGQGLQFLFEYFSETQRNKGNFPGRFSGRQFSNSRSEMNVSTLELGDSALYLCASSAGRGTGELFFGEGSRLTVL.

V usage is TRBV7-9 and J usage is TRBJ2-1; 8 bases line up with TRBD2. Per germline, CDR1 SEHNR and CDR2 FQNEAQ (reference sequence). The V segment lost 5 bases and the J segment 10 bases; nucleotides outside the gene matches: 7. This CDR3 region has 13 residues. Here the CDR3 reads CASSRAGGREQFF. CDR3 bases: TGTGCCAGCAGCCGGGCGGGGGGACGAGAGCAGTTCTTC.

Only a few counts were recorded for this clonotype. The chain carries TRBV27 and TRBJ1-1; weak D call: TRBD1 (5 bases). The V gene's germline CDR1 is MNHEY and CDR2 SMNVEV (reference sequence). V dropped 8 bases and J dropped 4 bases, with 11 bases sitting between them. CDR3 length equals 12 residues. CDR3 in amino acids: CASSRDGTEAFF. The DNA for the CDR3 is TGTGCCAGCTCGAGGGACGGCACTGAAGCTTTCTTT.

This clonotype came up many times. The chain is built from TRBV6-5 and TRBJ2-7; D is ambiguous. Trimming took 0 bases from V and 3 from J, leaving 6 bases between them. The germline V gene encodes CDR1 MNHEY and CDR2 SVGAGI. CDR3 length: 13 amino acids. CDR3 protein: CASSYSTDYEQYF. CDR3 nucleotides: TGTGCCAGCAGTTACTCAACAGACTACGAGCAGTACTTC.

This clonotype was recorded a few times. The chain combines TRBV12-3 or TRBV12-4 with TRBJ1-1; 9 bases agree with TRBD1. The V and J ends lost 2 bases and 4 bases, in that order; junction bases with no gene match: 8. The CDR3 runs 16 residues. The CDR3: CASSLRDDRGSTEAFF. The CDR3 coding sequence is TGTGCCAGCAGTTTAAGGGATGACAGGGGGAGCACTGAAGCTTTCTTT.